This TCR beta chain was recovered during a study of shared T cell receptors in the human thymus (dated by TCRdb to the early 2020s). At the level of the whole study: The study examined how the human thymus generates shared, self-reactive T-cell receptor alpha chains.

Regarding this clone: Its antigen has not been determined. It has no much larger one-base neighbor in the sample; base qualities were not kept.

The library was built by means of the immunoSEQ multiplex PCR assay. TCRdb mirrors the immuneACCESS table, restricted to in-frame sequences. Some clones are absent from its copies; in checked studies, under half trace to an unresolved V gene, and the reason for the others is unknown. A total of hundreds of thousands of clones appear in this sample, roughly 86% of them only once. The top ten clonotypes cover over 0.008% of the sample. V ends up 6 bases short and J 4 bases short, with an unmatched junction base count of 10. The CDR3 goes from the cysteine to the phenylalanine over 16 residues. Only the CDR3 DNA is retained, 48 bases long and in frame from the first base. The germline V gene (reference sequence) yields LNHDA for CDR1 and SQIVND for CDR2. This same sample was also taken into another study, of human thymus T cells. The second source states: The donors were immunologically healthy infants in Finland who had open corrective cardiac surgery for congenital heart defects. Thymus tissue was collected as surgical resects that were removed during corrective cardiac surgery. Usage of V and J gene segments appeared to be biased in both the thymic and the peripheral blood repertoires. The related research reported highly overlapping thymic TCR repertoires among unrelated individuals. TCR alpha and beta repertoires from about eight infant thymus samples and four related peripheral blood samples were characterized in the study. The cohort included more than 5 male and two female infants, with donor ages spanning 7 to 244 days. Thymocytes were released mechanically from tissue and stored at -70 °C as pellets of about 9-32 million cells. Genomic DNA was extracted from frozen cell pellets with a QIAsymphony instrument. The immunoSEQ multiplex PCR assay was used to amplify the TCRB and TCRAD loci from a standardized amount of quality-controlled genomic DNA. The amplicons spanned the V(D)J region and were long enough to cover the CDR3 and allow V and J genes to be identified. The commercial immunoSEQ service was used to sequence amplicons on an Illumina platform. Primer bias and sequencing errors were corrected as previously described, and TCRAD and TCRB were defined on the basis of the IMGT database. Analysis of the repertoires was done with immunoSEQ Analyzer 3.0 and VDJTools and included basic statistics, V/J segment usage, diversity estimates, rarefaction and pairwise overlap. Diversity was estimated using the Chao1, ChaoE, Efron-Thisted, Shannon and inverse Simpson indices, and was also estimated on datasets down-sampled to the size of the smallest sample. Repertoire overlap was assessed by strict matching of CDR3 nucleotide sequence, V gene and J gene, and clustering was done by Jaccard-based multidimensional scaling. On average, thymus samples gave about 810,000 unique TCRB clonotypes, whereas blood samples gave around 84,000.

This receptor chain uses TRBV19 and TRBJ1-5, and TRBD1 matches 9 of the central bases. This receptor was obtained from a boy younger than two with a congenital heart defect. Donor details come from another sample of the same person, matched by shared clones. The sample comprised thymocytes. The CDR3 loop reads CASRPTQGATNQPQHF. The nucleotide sequence reads TGTGCCAGTAGACCGACACAGGGGGCTACGAATCAGCCCCAGCATTTT.